These 20 T cell receptor beta chains originate from one sample sequenced in a study of T-cell reconstitution after alpha-beta-depleted transplantation in children. Unique molecular identifiers were incorporated during preparation of the TCRbeta library. TCRdb passed the PCR reads through MiXCR, listing each CDR3 protein once. Of 250,000 to 300,000 distinct CDR3 sequences detected, more than 8% appear once; the ten largest clones hold about 9.4%. The material was PBMCs from the stem cell graft donor, obtained from the stem cell graft. Source of these receptors: a human donor who donated a stem cell graft to a child with SCID.

Only a few counts were recorded for this clonotype. CDR3 in DNA: TGTGCCAGCAGCTTGGCAACCGTAGACAGGGTGATATCGTACGTGACCCAGTACTTC. It translates to CASSLATVDRVISYVTQYF. The rearrangement uses TRBV5-4 and TRBJ2-5; 7 nucleotides align to TRBD1. CDR1 and CDR2 from the germline V gene are SGHNT and YYREEE (reference sequence). This CDR3 has 19 residues. The V gene end was trimmed by 0 bases and the J gene end by 7 bases; junction bases not matched to a gene: 21.

The gene calls are TRBV20-1 and TRBJ1-6; 10 nucleotides agree with TRBD1. The CDR3 is 13 amino acids. The germline gives CDR1 DFQATT, CDR2 SNEGSKA (reference sequence). V shed 6 bases and J 10 bases; nucleotides not matched to a gene: 6. CDR3 protein: CSASGQGGSPLHF. CDR3 DNA: TGCAGTGCCAGCGGACAGGGGGGATCACCCCTCCACTTT.

The genes are TRBV9 and TRBJ2-7; tentatively, D is TRBD2 (7 bases). CDR1 is SGDLS, CDR2 YYNGEE, per germline. V was shortened by 4 bases and J by 6 bases, with 23 bases between the two germline ends. CDR3 length equals 16 residues. The CDR3 sequence: CASSPPEGGTLGEQYF. CDR3 coding DNA: TGTGCCAGCAGCCCCCCAGAGGGGGGGACCCTGGGCGAGCAGTACTTC. Full variable domain (rest looked up from reference TRBV9 and TRBJ2-7): DSGVTQTPKHLITATGQRVTLRCSPRSGDLSVYWYQQSLDQGLQFLIQYYNGEERAKGNILERFSAQQFPDLHSELNLSSLELGDSALYFCASSPPEGGTLGEQYFGPGTRLTVT.

This clonotype was seen at least ten times. The chain joins TRBV6-1 to TRBJ1-1; a weak D match, TRBD1 (6 bases). The CDR3 is 16 residues long. V lost 2 bases, J lost 1 base, and 14 bases lay in between. Germline V CDR1 and CDR2: MNHNS, SASEGT. CDR3 coding DNA: TGTGCCAGCAGTGAAATACAGGGAACTGCGAACACTGAAGCTTTCTTT. Amino acids: CASSEIQGTANTEAFF.

The rearrangement links TRBV3-1 to TRBJ1-5; weak D call: TRBD1 (5 bases). V shed 1 base and J shed 0 bases, with 10 bases lying between them. Germline V gives CDR1 LGHDT, CDR2 YNNKEL (reference sequence). The CDR3 has 16 amino acids. The CDR3: CASSQGGGDSNQPQHF. The CDR3 DNA sequence: TGTGCCAGCAGCCAAGGGGGCGGGGATAGCAATCAGCCCCAGCATTTT.

The chain combines TRBV5-6 with TRBJ2-3; tentatively, D is TRBD1 or TRBD2 (5 bases each). Trimming left V 4 bases short and J 6 bases short, with 18 bases between. CDR1 is SGHDT and CDR2 is YYEEEE in the germline V gene. This CDR3 has 15 amino acids. CDR3 protein: CASSALGAGRDTQYF. The DNA of the CDR3 is TGTGCCAGCAGCGCCCTCGGGGCGGGCCGGGATACGCAGTATTTT.

This clonotype was counted only a few times. The chain links TRBV3-1 to TRBJ2-3, with D perhaps TRBD1 (5 bases). The CDR3 is made up of 15 amino acids. The germline gives CDR1 LGHDT, CDR2 YNNKEL (reference sequence). Trimming cost V 11 bases and J 3 bases, with 21 bases left between them. The CDR3 nucleotides are TGTGCCTCCTGCCAGCTGGGGCCAGGGACAGATACGCAGTATTTT. Protein sequence: CASCQLGPGTDTQYF.

At least ten counts were recorded for this clonotype. The chain is built from TRBV7-8 and TRBJ1-2; D possibly corresponds to TRBD1 (5 bases). Trimming removed 10 bases at V and 4 bases at J, with 10 bases between. The CDR3 totals 11 residues. CDR1 is SGHVS and CDR2 is FQNEAQ in the germline V gene. The CDR3 region is CAIREAYGYTF. DNA of the CDR3: TGTGCCATCAGGGAGGCCTATGGCTACACCTTC.

There are a few counts of this clonotype. The chain combines TRBV5-5 with TRBJ2-5; the D gene is possibly TRBD1 (5 bases). Trimming left V 4 bases short and J 5 bases short, with 12 bases between. The CDR3 is 13 amino acids. In germline, CDR1 is SGHKS, CDR2 YYEKEE (reference sequence). The CDR3: CASSPGHGETQYF. CDR3 DNA sequence: TGTGCCAGCAGCCCAGGGCATGGGGAGACCCAGTACTTC.

The chain is built from TRBV5-1 and TRBJ2-1; 16 positions agree with TRBD2. This CDR3 is 21 amino acids long. V was clipped by 3 bases and J by 2 bases; unmatched bases: 14. Germline CDR1 SGHRS, CDR2 YFSETQ. The CDR3 DNA follows: TGCGCCAGCAGCTCCCCCTTCGCCGGGACTAGCGGGGGGGCGCCCTACAATGAGCAGTTCTTC. The encoded protein is CASSSPFAGTSGGAPYNEQFF. Based on the CDR3 plus reference TRBV5-1 and TRBJ2-1, the full variable domain is KAGVTQTPRYLIKTRGQQVTLSCSPISGHRSVSWYQQTPGQGLQFLFEYFSETQRNKGNFPGRFSGRQFSNSRSEMNVSTLELGDSALYLCASSSPFAGTSGGAPYNEQFFGPGTRLTVL.

This clonotype was seen ten or more times. V usage is TRBV20-1 and J usage is TRBJ2-3; D is unclear. Germline V gives CDR1 DFQATT, CDR2 SNEGSKA (reference sequence). The CDR3 is 14 amino acids. V lost 5 bases, J lost 4 bases, and 16 bases lay in between. The CDR3 here is CSAPDPVRADTQYF. For the CDR3, the DNA is TGCAGTGCTCCCGATCCTGTCCGGGCAGATACGCAGTATTTT.

This clonotype was seen repeatedly, ten times or more. The V and J genes are TRBV11-2 and TRBJ2-2; D perhaps matches TRBD2 (5 bases). This CDR3 comprises 14 residues. Trimming took off 1 base at V and 6 bases at J, with 9 bases between the two ends. Germline CDR1 is SGHAT and CDR2 is FQNNGV. CDR3 coding DNA: TGTGCCAGCAGCTTAGGAGGGCCCGCCGGGGAGCTGTTTTTT. Its translation is CASSLGGPAGELFF. Complete variable domain (other parts from reference TRBV11-2 and TRBJ2-2): EAGVAQSPRYKIIEKRQSVAFWCNPISGHATLYWYQQILGQGPKLLIQFQNNGVVDDSQLPKDRFSAERLKGVDSTLKIQPAKLEDSAVYLCASSLGGPAGELFFGEGSRLTVL.

This sequence joins TRBV20-1 and TRBJ1-5; D might be TRBD1 (5 bases). This CDR3 is built from 14 residues. With 5 bases removed from V and 0 bases from J, the gap between germline ends came to 11 bases. CDR1 and CDR2 from the germline V gene are DFQATT and SNEGSKA (reference sequence). The CDR3 DNA sequence: TGCAGTGCTGATAGAGGGGATAGCAATCAGCCCCAGCATTTT. Translating gives CSADRGDSNQPQHF.

CDR3: CASGLVVGQGAYEQYF. The CDR3 DNA reads as TGTGCTAGTGGTTTGGTAGTGGGACAGGGGGCTTACGAGCAGTACTTC. The rearrangement joins TRBV12-5 to TRBJ2-7, with 12 bases matching TRBD1. The CDR3 runs to 16 residues. Per germline, CDR1 LGHNT and CDR2 FRNRAP. The V segment lost 0 bases and the J segment 4 bases; nucleotides outside the gene matches: 4.

The sample holds many counts of this clonotype. The chain carries TRBV5-1 and TRBJ1-4, with TRBD1 matching 9 bases. The CDR3 sequence is 14 residues long. The V gene's germline CDR1 is SGHRS and CDR2 YFSETQ. With 4 bases clipped from V and 7 bases from J, the junction kept 5 bases outside the gene matches. The CDR3 reads CASSGDRVGEKLFF. CDR3 bases: TGCGCCAGCAGCGGGGACAGGGTTGGTGAAAAACTGTTTTTT.

In its sample, this clonotype was seen many times. V and J are TRBV20-1 and TRBJ1-4; D unclear. Germline CDR1 is DFQATT and CDR2 is SNEGSKA (reference sequence). V dropped 4 bases and J dropped 7 bases, with 13 bases sitting between them. The CDR3 covers 13 residues. The CDR3 DNA follows: TGCAGTGCTATAGTGCCGAGACTTGAAAAACTGTTTTTT. Translation gives CSAIVPRLEKLFF.

This sequence joins TRBV2 and TRBJ2-2, with a possible D match to TRBD2 (6 bases). V lost 1 base to trimming and J lost 7 bases, with 13 bases between them. CDR1 is SNHLY and CDR2 is FYNNEI in the germline V gene. The CDR3 has 15 amino acids. DNA of the CDR3: TGTGCCAGCAGTGAAGTTTGGCAGGGAGGCGGGGAGCTGTTTTTT. It encodes CASSEVWQGGGELFF.

This clonotype occurred a few times. The chain joins TRBV11-2 to TRBJ2-3; TRBD1 matches 7 bases. Germline V gene lookup returns CDR1 SGHAT and CDR2 FQNNGV. This CDR3 comprises 14 residues. Trimming took 5 bases from V and 4 from J; bases not matched to a gene: 6. The chain's CDR3 is CASSPTGVPDTQYF. The CDR3 nucleotides are TGTGCCAGCAGCCCAACAGGGGTTCCAGATACGCAGTATTTT.

This CDR3 reads CASLEPGQGHSPLHF. In DNA form, the CDR3 reads TGCGCCAGCTTAGAGCCGGGACAGGGCCATTCACCCCTCCACTTT. The genes are TRBV10-2 and TRBJ1-6, with 9 bases identical to TRBD1. Unmatched junction bases numbered 10, after V lost 8 bases and J lost 8 bases. Germline-derived CDR1 and CDR2 are WSHSY and SAAADI. The CDR3 totals 15 residues.

CDR3 bases: TGTGCCACCAGCAGAGATTCAGGGGTCGGGGAGACCCAGTACTTC. Amino acids: CATSRDSGVGETQYF. This chain joins TRBV15 and TRBJ2-5; D is perhaps TRBD1 (6 bases). The germline gives CDR1 LNHNV, CDR2 YYDKDF (reference sequence). V dropped 0 bases and J dropped 5 bases, with 13 bases sitting between them. This CDR3 spans 15 amino acids. Supplemented by reference TRBV15 and TRBJ2-5, the full variable domain reads DAMVIQNPRYQVTQFGKPVTLSCSQTLNHNVMYWYQQKSSQAPKLLFHYYDKDFNNEADTPDNFQSRRPNTSFCFLDIRSPGLGDTAMYLCATSRDSGVGETQYFGPGTRLLVL.